This T cell receptor beta chain came from a study of blood T cell repertoires in COVID-19. Study details: Sites in the United States, Italy and Spain provided acute and convalescent COVID-19 samples. T cells, B-cell-depleted T cells, or PBMCs supplied cDNA or gDNA.

Germline lookup yields CDR1 KGHSH and CDR2 LQKENI. The ends lost 5 bases at V and 6 bases at J; junction bases unmatched: 3. The CDR3 has 12 residues. In the original analysis: Scientists estimated how many nucleated cells there were by amplifying reference gene primers. Clones were read by immunoSEQ multiplex PCR, and TCRdb kept only the in-frame ones, dropping some. The V and J calls and clone size come from that table; D and trimming were worked out from the DNA. Here the sample spans 150,000 to 200,000 clones, roughly 77% being singletons. The sample holds a few counts of this clone. The sequencing sample was made of peripheral blood. The sequence came from a human donor in a cohort sampled during active COVID-19. V and J are TRBV18 and TRBJ2-7, with 8 bases fitting TRBD2. As DNA, the CDR3 is TGTGCCAGCTCAGGCGGGGGGCTCGAGCAGTACTTC. Translated: CASSGGGLEQYF.